This is a list of T cell receptor beta chains from one sample in a study of T-cell memory formation after mild COVID-19. In TCRdb, the 5' RACE reads were re-called with MiXCR into one record per CDR3 protein. This table has more than 350,000 distinct CDR3 sequences, 15% to 20% appearing once. Material for sequencing was PBMCs or a T cell subset sorted from them (not recorded which). Receptors originate from a man between 18 and 35 years old who had mild COVID-19 (a few samples of this study predate the infection). Cell type and time point are not known. Each CDR3 is given with its conserved first and last residue. A D gene is named only where the DNA matches it firmly. The size field is filled for only some rows; it gives once, few, many or a size class.

D gene: TRBD1
clone size: -
J gene: TRBJ1-4
V gene: TRBV12-3/TRBV12-4
CDR3 protein: CASSKPQGVNEKLFF
CDR3 DNA: TGTGCCAGCAGTAAACCTCAGGGGGTTAATGAAAAACTGTTTTTT

D gene: -
clone size: -
J gene: TRBJ1-5
V gene: TRBV3-1
CDR3 protein: CASSQVPHQPQHF
CDR3 DNA: TGTGCCAGCAGCCAAGTTCCTCATCAGCCCCAGCATTTT

D gene: -
clone size: few
J gene: TRBJ2-6
V gene: TRBV4-3
CDR3 protein: CASSPPAVSGANVLTF
CDR3 DNA: TGCGCCAGCAGCCCCCCGGCTGTCTCTGGGGCCAACGTCCTGACTTTC

D gene: TRBD1
clone size: -
J gene: TRBJ1-6
V gene: TRBV4-3
CDR3 protein: CATARDRDNSPLHF
CDR3 DNA: TGCGCCACCGCTCGGGACAGAGATAATTCACCCCTCCACTTT

D gene: -
clone size: few
J gene: TRBJ1-6
V gene: TRBV3-1
CDR3 protein: CASSQGDTRSLHF
CDR3 DNA: TGTGCCAGCAGCCAAGGGGACACCCGGTCCCTCCACTTT

D gene: TRBD1
clone size: many
J gene: TRBJ2-5
V gene: TRBV7-2
CDR3 protein: CASSARPPGTGGETQYF
CDR3 DNA: TGTGCCAGCAGCGCCAGACCCCCCGGGACAGGTGGAGAGACCCAGTACTTC

D gene: TRBD1
clone size: -
J gene: TRBJ2-1
V gene: TRBV7-9
CDR3 protein: CASSDPDRGPMEDPSSYNEQFF
CDR3 DNA: TGTGCCAGCAGCGACCCCGACAGGGGACCGATGGAGGACCCAAGCTCCTACAATGAGCAGTTCTTC

D gene: TRBD1
clone size: few
J gene: TRBJ2-7
V gene: TRBV5-1
CDR3 protein: CASSPTGDEQYF
CDR3 DNA: TGCGCCAGCAGCCCGACAGGGGACGAGCAGTACTTC

D gene: -
clone size: -
J gene: TRBJ2-2
V gene: TRBV20-1
CDR3 protein: CSASVNGELFF
CDR3 DNA: TGCAGTGCTAGTGTAAACGGGGAGCTGTTTTTT

D gene: -
clone size: many
J gene: TRBJ2-2
V gene: TRBV7-2
CDR3 protein: CASSLARVAGELFF
CDR3 DNA: TGTGCCAGCAGCTTGGCCAGGGTGGCCGGGGAGCTGTTTTTT

D gene: TRBD2
clone size: many
J gene: TRBJ2-3
V gene: TRBV11-2
CDR3 protein: CASSPSGVTDTQYF
CDR3 DNA: TGTGCCAGCAGCCCTAGCGGGGTCACAGATACGCAGTATTTT

D gene: -
clone size: few
J gene: TRBJ1-5
V gene: TRBV27
CDR3 protein: CASSLMGGRPQHF
CDR3 DNA: TGTGCCAGCAGTTTAATGGGGGGACGGCCCCAGCATTTT

D gene: TRBD1
clone size: few
J gene: TRBJ1-5
V gene: TRBV7-8
CDR3 protein: CASSAQIGQGSSNQPQHF
CDR3 DNA: TGTGCCAGCAGCGCCCAAATTGGACAGGGTAGTAGCAATCAGCCCCAGCATTTT

D gene: -
clone size: few
J gene: TRBJ1-1
V gene: TRBV20-1
CDR3 protein: CSQQVGNTEAFF
CDR3 DNA: TGCAGCCAACAGGTGGGAAACACTGAAGCTTTCTTT

D gene: -
clone size: -
J gene: TRBJ2-2
V gene: TRBV20-1
CDR3 protein: CSAGWLYTGELFF
CDR3 DNA: TGCAGTGCTGGGTGGCTGTATACCGGGGAGCTGTTTTTT

D gene: TRBD2
clone size: many
J gene: TRBJ2-1
V gene: TRBV4-1
CDR3 protein: CASSPLAVSYNEQFF
CDR3 DNA: TGCGCCAGCAGCCCACTAGCGGTCTCCTACAATGAGCAGTTCTTC

D gene: -
clone size: few
J gene: TRBJ1-5
V gene: TRBV5-1
CDR3 protein: CASSLEGISNQPQHF
CDR3 DNA: TGCGCCAGCAGCTTGGAGGGTATCAGCAATCAGCCCCAGCATTTT

D gene: -
clone size: few
J gene: TRBJ2-2
V gene: TRBV5-1
CDR3 protein: CASSPRGGAGELFF
CDR3 DNA: TGCGCCAGCAGCCCCAGGGGGGGAGCCGGGGAGCTGTTTTTT

D gene: -
clone size: -
J gene: TRBJ1-2
V gene: TRBV7-9
CDR3 protein: CASSYTGSDYGYTF
CDR3 DNA: TGTGCCAGCAGCTATACAGGATCCGACTATGGCTACACCTTC

D gene: -
clone size: -
J gene: TRBJ1-1
V gene: TRBV6-1
CDR3 protein: CASMAGKNTEAFF
CDR3 DNA: TGTGCCAGCATGGCAGGGAAGAACACTGAAGCTTTCTTT

D gene: TRBD2
clone size: -
J gene: TRBJ2-4
V gene: TRBV6-5
CDR3 protein: CASREGGGGSANIQYF
CDR3 DNA: TGTGCCAGCAGAGAAGGAGGCGGGGGTAGTGCAAACATTCAGTACTTC

D gene: TRBD1
clone size: few
J gene: TRBJ1-5
V gene: TRBV28
CDR3 protein: CASSRSTEGTGGNQPQHF
CDR3 DNA: TGTGCCAGCAGCCGATCTACAGAGGGGACAGGGGGCAATCAGCCCCAGCATTTT

D gene: -
clone size: many
J gene: TRBJ1-1
V gene: TRBV5-1
CDR3 protein: CASSPWGGVNTEAFF
CDR3 DNA: TGCGCCAGCAGTCCTTGGGGGGGAGTGAACACTGAAGCTTTCTTT

D gene: -
clone size: many
J gene: TRBJ2-5
V gene: TRBV11-2
CDR3 protein: CASSPVRLQETQYF
CDR3 DNA: TGTGCCAGCAGCCCCGTCAGGCTCCAAGAGACCCAGTACTTC

D gene: -
clone size: -
J gene: TRBJ1-4
V gene: TRBV5-1
CDR3 protein: CASSPGEGGGGEKLFF
CDR3 DNA: TGCGCCAGCAGCCCTGGGGAAGGAGGGGGAGGTGAAAAACTGTTTTTT

D gene: -
clone size: -
J gene: TRBJ1-5
V gene: TRBV28
CDR3 protein: CATAVNQPQHF
CDR3 DNA: TGTGCCACCGCCGTGAATCAGCCCCAGCATTTT

D gene: -
clone size: few
J gene: TRBJ1-2
V gene: TRBV4-3
CDR3 protein: CASSRRIGEGYTF
CDR3 DNA: TGCGCCAGCAGCCGGCGTATCGGAGAGGGCTACACCTTC

D gene: -
clone size: many
J gene: TRBJ1-2
V gene: TRBV11-2
CDR3 protein: CASSPLVSGRGYGYTF
CDR3 DNA: TGTGCCAGCAGCCCCTTGGTGAGCGGGCGCGGTTATGGCTACACCTTC

D gene: -
clone size: many
J gene: TRBJ2-1
V gene: TRBV29-1
CDR3 protein: CSVGAVSYNEQFF
CDR3 DNA: TGCAGCGTTGGGGCTGTCTCCTACAATGAGCAGTTCTTC

D gene: -
clone size: -
J gene: TRBJ2-2
V gene: TRBV13
CDR3 protein: CASSFTGTLTGELFF
CDR3 DNA: TGTGCCAGCAGCTTTACCGGGACACTTACCGGGGAGCTGTTTTTT

D gene: -
clone size: few
J gene: TRBJ1-1
V gene: TRBV5-1
CDR3 protein: CASSLGRLMNTEAFF
CDR3 DNA: TGCGCCAGCAGCTTAGGCAGACTAATGAACACTGAAGCTTTCTTT

D gene: TRBD1
clone size: -
J gene: TRBJ1-5
V gene: TRBV6-2/TRBV6-3
CDR3 protein: CASSYGDRLYSNQPQHF
CDR3 DNA: TGTGCCAGCAGTTACGGGGACAGGCTATATAGCAATCAGCCCCAGCATTTT

D gene: -
clone size: few
J gene: TRBJ2-1
V gene: TRBV3-1
CDR3 protein: CASSEAPNEQFF
CDR3 DNA: TGTGCCAGCAGCGAGGCCCCTAATGAGCAGTTCTTC

D gene: -
clone size: -
J gene: TRBJ2-5
V gene: TRBV27
CDR3 protein: CASRHMWGEETQYF
CDR3 DNA: TGTGCCAGCAGACACATGTGGGGGGAAGAGACCCAGTACTTC

D gene: -
clone size: few
J gene: TRBJ2-3
V gene: TRBV11-2
CDR3 protein: CASSLLGSADTQYF
CDR3 DNA: TGTGCCAGCAGCTTACTCGGGAGCGCAGATACGCAGTATTTT

D gene: -
clone size: -
J gene: TRBJ2-6
V gene: TRBV4-1
CDR3 protein: CASSQWGAGANVLTF
CDR3 DNA: TGCGCCAGCAGCCAATGGGGGGCTGGGGCCAACGTCCTGACTTTC

D gene: -
clone size: -
J gene: TRBJ2-3
V gene: TRBV7-8
CDR3 protein: CASNLPTGAQYF
CDR3 DNA: TGTGCCAGCAACCTACCGACGGGTGCGCAGTATTTT

D gene: -
clone size: -
J gene: TRBJ1-2
V gene: TRBV5-1
CDR3 protein: CASSLADSLYGYTF
CDR3 DNA: TGCGCCAGCAGCTTGGCGGACAGTCTCTATGGCTACACCTTC

D gene: TRBD2
clone size: -
J gene: TRBJ2-3
V gene: TRBV4-1
CDR3 protein: CASSPWITSGVGDTQYF
CDR3 DNA: TGCGCCAGCAGCCCCTGGATCACCAGCGGGGTAGGAGATACGCAGTATTTT

D gene: TRBD1
clone size: few
J gene: TRBJ1-1
V gene: TRBV5-1
CDR3 protein: CASSLRQGLNTEAFF
CDR3 DNA: TGCGCCAGCAGCTTGAGACAGGGGCTGAACACTGAAGCTTTCTTT

D gene: TRBD2
clone size: -
J gene: TRBJ2-1
V gene: TRBV3-1
CDR3 protein: CASSLGLAGAYNEQFF
CDR3 DNA: TGTGCCAGCAGCCTCGGACTAGCGGGGGCATACAATGAGCAGTTCTTC

D gene: -
clone size: -
J gene: TRBJ2-4
V gene: TRBV10-3
CDR3 protein: CAIGKGDHIQYF
CDR3 DNA: TGTGCCATCGGGAAGGGAGATCACATTCAGTACTTC

D gene: -
clone size: many
J gene: TRBJ2-5
V gene: TRBV12-3/TRBV12-4
CDR3 protein: CASSFYETQYF
CDR3 DNA: TGTGCCAGCAGTTTCTACGAGACCCAGTACTTC

D gene: TRBD1
clone size: few
J gene: TRBJ2-3
V gene: TRBV10-3
CDR3 protein: CAISWGTELTDTQYF
CDR3 DNA: TGTGCCATCAGCTGGGGGACAGAACTCACAGATACGCAGTATTTT

D gene: -
clone size: -
J gene: TRBJ1-1
V gene: TRBV7-9
CDR3 protein: CASSLEGLLNTEAFF
CDR3 DNA: TGTGCCAGCAGCTTAGAAGGCTTATTGAACACTGAAGCTTTCTTT

D gene: TRBD1
clone size: -
J gene: TRBJ2-1
V gene: TRBV2
CDR3 protein: CASNEGDRFSEQFF
CDR3 DNA: TGTGCCAGCAACGAGGGGGACAGGTTTAGTGAGCAGTTCTTC